Listed below are T cell receptor beta chains from one sample, sequenced in a study of shared clonotypes between healthy human individuals. TCRdb's copy holds only in-frame clones and misses some; the assay was immunoSEQ multiplex PCR. The sample has just over 2,000,000 clones; over 85% are singletons. Input material: naive CD4+ T cells sorted from blood. The receptor set was obtained from a man younger than 35 in good health. CDR3s include the opening cysteine and the closing phenylalanine or tryptophan. D genes are given only for firm matches. Clone size appears in some rows only: once, few, many, or a class for an expanded clone.

D | size | J | V | DNA | CDR3
TRBD1 | . | TRBJ1-5 | TRBV30 | TGTGCCTGGAGCAGACGGGACAGGGTAGTCCAGCCCCAGCATTTT | CAWSRRDRVVQPQHF
. | . | TRBJ1-2 | TRBV9 | TGTGCCAGCAGCCAAGATGGGGGATTCTATGGCTACACCTTC | CASSQDGGFYGYTF
. | . | TRBJ2-7 | TRBV19 | TGTGCCAGTAGTAACACAGGGAACGAGCAGTACTTC | CASSNTGNEQYF
TRBD1 | . | TRBJ2-7 | TRBV6-6 | TGTGCCAGCAGGGCGCCGGGACAGGGGTTCAGCGGCGAGCAGTACTTC | CASRAPGQGFSGEQYF
. | . | TRBJ1-1 | TRBV28 | TGTGCCAGCAGTTTATTCGCAGGAAGTGAAGCTTTCTTT | CASSLFAGSEAFF
. | . | TRBJ2-1 | TRBV19 | TGTGCCAGTAGTATAGGGGAAGGTTTCGGCAATGAGCAGTTCTTC | CASSIGEGFGNEQFF
. | . | TRBJ1-2 | TRBV5-1 | TGCGCCAGCAGCTCGGCTGGACAGCTGTATGGCTACACCTTC | CASSSAGQLYGYTF
. | . | TRBJ2-5 | TRBV7-2 | TGTGCCAGCAGCTTGAGTTCCGGACCCGGGTTGGAGACCCAGTACTTC | CASSLSSGPGLETQYF
. | . | TRBJ2-7 | TRBV5-1 | TGCGCCAGCAGCTTAGGGGGGTCGGTCCCCGACGAGCAGTACTTC | CASSLGGSVPDEQYF
. | . | TRBJ1-2 | TRBV5-4 | TGTGCCAGCAGCTTCGAGGGTAACTATGGCTACACCTTC | CASSFEGNYGYTF
. | . | TRBJ2-1 | TRBV18 | TGTGCCAGCTCACCAGGCATGTGGACTATCGAGCAGTTCTTC | CASSPGMWTIEQFF
. | . | TRBJ1-4 | TRBV2 | TGTGCCAGCAGTCCGACAGCGCGAGGGGAAAAACTGTTTTTT | CASSPTARGEKLFF
TRBD2 | . | TRBJ2-1 | TRBV12-5 | TGTGCTAGTGCCCCCGATAGCGGGAGAATTGAGCAGTTCTTC | CASAPDSGRIEQFF
. | . | TRBJ1-5 | TRBV30 | TGTGCCTGGAGTGGGGGGGGTAAGAGCAATCAGCCCCAGCATTTT | CAWSGGGKSNQPQHF
TRBD1 | . | TRBJ2-7 | TRBV7-8 | TGTGCCAGCAGCTTAGAATATAGGGGGCTCTACGAGCAGTACTTC | CASSLEYRGLYEQYF
. | . | TRBJ2-5 | TRBV5-1 | TGCGCCAGCAGCGGCGGATCGGAGGTGGAGACCCAGTACTTC | CASSGGSEVETQYF
. | . | TRBJ1-4 | TRBV28 | TGTGCCTCGTGGGAGGGTGGGGAACTGTTTTTT | CASWEGGELFF
TRBD1 | . | TRBJ1-4 | TRBV6-1 | TGTGCCAGCAGTGACAGGGGGCTGGGGGAAAAACTGTTTTTT | CASSDRGLGEKLFF
. | . | TRBJ2-3 | TRBV2 | TGTGCCAGCAGTGAGCTGGGCTGGCGCACAGATACGCAGTATTTT | CASSELGWRTDTQYF
. | . | TRBJ1-1 | TRBV7-8 | TGTGCCACGGCAAACACTGAAGCTTTCTTT | CATANTEAFF
TRBD2 | . | TRBJ2-3 | TRBV4-3 | TGCGCCAGCAGCCAAGATATGGGGACTAGGCTTAATACGCAGTATTTT | CASSQDMGTRLNTQYF
TRBD1 | . | TRBJ2-2 | TRBV5-1 | TGCGCCAGCGCGCTAGGACCCGGGACAGGGGACACCGGGGAGCTGTTTTTT | CASALGPGTGDTGELFF
TRBD1 | . | TRBJ2-7 | TRBV5-1 | TGCGCCAGCAGCGCGTCAGGGACAGGGACCTACGAGCAGTACTTC | CASSASGTGTYEQYF
. | . | TRBJ2-5 | TRBV18 | TGTGCCAGCTCCCCAGGATCCTGGGGGGAAGAGACCCAGTACTTC | CASSPGSWGEETQYF
TRBD1 | . | TRBJ1-2 | TRBV28 | TGTGCCAGCAGTTTATTGCCCCCGACAGGGGATGGCTACACCTTC | CASSLLPPTGDGYTF
. | . | TRBJ2-3 | TRBV5-1 | TGCGCCAGCAGCTCTATTCCTAGCACAGATACGCAGTATTTT | CASSSIPSTDTQYF
. | . | TRBJ2-3 | TRBV7-2 | TGTGCCAGCAGCCGCGAGCCAAGCACAGATACGCAGTATTTT | CASSREPSTDTQYF
TRBD1 | . | TRBJ2-3 | TRBV29-1 | TGCAGCGGGACCGGGACAGGCAACACAGATACGCAGTATTTT | CSGTGTGNTDTQYF
TRBD2 | . | TRBJ2-1 | TRBV7-3 | TGTGCCAGCAGCTCTTCTAGCGGGGGTTACAATGAGCAGTTCTTC | CASSSSSGGYNEQFF
. | . | TRBJ1-2 | TRBV5-1 | TGCGCCAGCAACTTGGGGAGCTCCTATGGCTACACCTTC | CASNLGSSYGYTF
TRBD1 | once | TRBJ1-3 | TRBV9 | TGTGCCAGCAGCGCCATGGGACAGGCTGGAAACACCATATATTTT | CASSAMGQAGNTIYF
. | once | TRBJ1-1 | TRBV7-9 | TGTGCCAGCACCCGGAATGAGAACACTGAAGCTTTCTTT | CASTRNENTEAFF
. | . | TRBJ2-2 | TRBV5-1 | TGCGCCAGCAGCTTAGACATCATCGGGGAGCTGTTTTTT | CASSLDIIGELFF
. | . | TRBJ2-5 | TRBV6-5 | TGTGCCAGCAGTTACTCGCGGCAGACTCAAGAGACCCAGTACTTC | CASSYSRQTQETQYF
. | . | TRBJ1-2 | TRBV5-1 | TGCGCCAGCAGCTTGAACGGGGGAGCTAACTATGGCTACACCTTC | CASSLNGGANYGYTF
TRBD2 | . | TRBJ2-2 | TRBV7-9 | TGTGCCAGCAGCCCCTCCGGGACTACTACCGGGGAGCTGTTTTTT | CASSPSGTTTGELFF
. | few | TRBJ1-6 | TRBV7-2 | TGTGCCAGCAGCTTAAAGCTCGTTGGAGCCTCACCCCTCCACTTT | CASSLKLVGASPLHF
TRBD1 | . | TRBJ2-7 | TRBV5-1 | TGCGCCAGCAGCTTCGAGGACAGGGACAGCGAGCAGTACTTC | CASSFEDRDSEQYF
. | . | TRBJ2-3 | TRBV5-8 | TGTGCCAGCAGCTCGGGCCCTGAACATACGCAGTATTTT | CASSSGPEHTQYF
. | . | TRBJ1-1 | TRBV7-9 | TGTGCCAGCAGCTTGGGGATGAACACTGAAGCTTTCTTT | CASSLGMNTEAFF
. | . | TRBJ1-4 | TRBV6-1 | TGTGCCAGCAGTCGAGAGGTTCAACTGTTTTTT | CASSREVQLFF
. | . | TRBJ1-1 | TRBV10-3 | TGTGCCATCAGTGAGGGGTTTGGGAACACTGAAGCTTTCTTT | CAISEGFGNTEAFF
. | . | TRBJ2-3 | TRBV6-5 | TGTGCCAGCCTAAGGCCGGGCACAGATACGCAGTATTTT | CASLRPGTDTQYF
TRBD1 | . | TRBJ2-1 | TRBV5-1 | TGCGCCAGCAGCTTGGGGACAGGGTATTCCTACAATGAGCAGTTCTTC | CASSLGTGYSYNEQFF
TRBD1 | . | TRBJ2-7 | TRBV7-2 | TGTGCCAGCAGCGCCAAACCGGGACAGGGTCCCTACGAGCAGTACTTC | CASSAKPGQGPYEQYF
. | . | TRBJ2-3 | TRBV7-9 | TGTGCCAGCAGCTTTATCCAGGGCACAGATACGCAGTATTTT | CASSFIQGTDTQYF
. | . | TRBJ2-3 | TRBV10-3 | TGTGCCATCAGTGCGGGGCGCACAGATACGCAGTATTTT | CAISAGRTDTQYF
. | once | TRBJ2-7 | TRBV5-1 | TGCGCCAGCAGCTTGGGAGAGGACAGCCCGTACGAGCAGTACTTC | CASSLGEDSPYEQYF
. | . | TRBJ2-6 | TRBV19 | TGTGCCAGTAAGGAGGTATCTGGGGCCAACGTCCTGACTTTC | CASKEVSGANVLTF
. | once | TRBJ2-5 | TRBV7-6 | TGTGCCAGCAGCTCCGGCGGCTCTGGGGAGACCCAGTACTTC | CASSSGGSGETQYF
. | . | TRBJ1-1 | TRBV5-6 | TGTGCCAGCAGCTTACCCCCTTACAGGGACCCTGAAGCTTTCTTT | CASSLPPYRDPEAFF
. | . | TRBJ2-2 | TRBV7-6 | TGTGCCAGCAGCGCGGCTGGGGAGCTGTTTTTT | CASSAAGELFF
TRBD2 | . | TRBJ2-1 | TRBV30 | TGTGCCTGGAGCCCTGGACTAGCGGGGGCCAATGAGCAGTTCTTC | CAWSPGLAGANEQFF
TRBD2 | . | TRBJ2-3 | TRBV5-4 | TGTGCCAGCAGCCGGACTAGCGGGGATACGCAGTATTTT | CASSRTSGDTQYF
. | . | TRBJ2-3 | TRBV7-9 | TGTGCCAGCAGTCAAAATGGGGGAGATACGCAGTATTTT | CASSQNGGDTQYF